This paragraph reports one T cell receptor beta chain. Per the study methods: Reference gene primer amplification yielded estimated nucleated cell counts. Sequenced by immunoSEQ multiplex PCR; TCRdb stores in-frame clones only, minus some. Clone size and the V and J calls come from that table; the DNA yielded D and trimming. The sample lists 150,000 to 200,000 clones; 88% were seen once. This record comes from a study of blood T cell repertoires in COVID-19. Study context: Whether acute or convalescent, the COVID-19 samples came from the United States, Italy and Spain. T cells, B-cell-depleted T cells, or PBMCs supplied cDNA or gDNA.

CDR3 size: 16 residues. V shed 0 bases, J shed 2 bases, and the junction held 0 bases outside the gene matches. The V gene's germline CDR1 is ENHRY and CDR2 SYGVKD. The origin of this receptor is a middle-aged man with active or convalescent COVID-19. Sequenced input: peripheral blood. The genes are TRBV10-3 and TRBJ2-1, with 11 bases fitting TRBD1. The CDR3 coding sequence is TGTGCCATCAGTGAGTCGGACAGGGGGCCCTACAATGAGCAGTTCTTC. It codes for CAISESDRGPYNEQFF.